This T cell receptor (beta chain) derives from a study of high-grade serous ovarian cancer treatment subgroups. The study, taken as a whole, reports: CDR1 and CDR2 were left unanalyzed; analyses focused on CDR3. These tumor repertoires lack spatial information from bulk sequencing.

The repertoire was sequenced with immunoSEQ multiplex PCR; TCRdb's copy has only in-frame clones and lacks some. The table lists 11,000 or so clones, 83% of them singletons. Tumor samples were taken before definitive surgery or chemotherapy. The germline CDR1 and CDR2 sequences are MGHRA and YSYEKL. CDR3 length equals 15 residues. V was trimmed by 6 bases and J by 5 bases, leaving 17 bases between them. Comments on this clone: Its antigen is not known.

This chain connects TRBV4-1 to TRBJ2-1; possibly TRBD2 for D (6 bases). The sequence came from a human donor with high-grade serous ovarian cancer. The sequenced sample was tumor tissue. CDR3 coding DNA: TGCGCCAGCAGACGCAATCTAGCGTCCAACAATGAGCAGTTCTTC. This sequence encodes CASRRNLASNNEQFF.